A single sample gave rise to the 22 T cell receptor beta chains below, sequenced in a study of lymphopenia after photon versus proton radiotherapy. The method was immunoSEQ multiplex PCR; TCRdb's version includes in-frame clones alone and lacks a portion of them. The repertoire holds more than 50,000 clones, with over 70% as singletons. Sequences were derived from peripheral blood, sampled from a patient treated with photon-based radiotherapy. All receptors come from a man over 45 with gastric cancer.

This clone was seen only once. This chain connects TRBV4-3 to TRBJ1-2; 10 bases are a match to TRBD1. With 1 base clipped from V and 4 bases from J, the junction kept 3 bases outside the gene matches. Germline V gene sequence: CDR1 LGHNA, CDR2 YSLEER. This CDR3 has 15 residues. CDR3 region: CASSQGRTGGYGYTF. DNA for the CDR3: TGCGCCAGCAGCCAAGGTCGGACAGGGGGCTATGGCTACACCTTC.

The J gene is TRBJ1-1, the V gene TRBV14, with D perhaps matching TRBD1 (5 bases). Trimming shortened V by 5 bases and J by 6 bases, and 13 bases separated the two germline ends. The CDR3 loop spans 13 amino acids. Per germline, CDR1 SGHDN and CDR2 FVKESK. This chain's CDR3 is CASSSDSLAEAFF. The CDR3 nucleotides read TGTGCCAGCAGCTCCGACAGCCTGGCTGAAGCTTTCTTT.

CDR3 residues: CASSRTPGLAGVKQFF. In DNA form, the CDR3 reads TGTGCCAGCTCACGTACGCCGGGACTAGCGGGAGTAAAGCAGTTCTTC. This sequence joins TRBV18 and TRBJ2-1, with 14 positions matching TRBD2. The CDR3 runs 16 residues. J was trimmed by 11 bases and V by 4 bases; bases with no gene match: 10. The germline gives CDR1 KGHSH, CDR2 LQKENI.

V and J are TRBV5-1 and TRBJ2-5, with TRBD2 as a possible D gene (5 bases). CDR1 and CDR2 from the germline V gene are SGHRS and YFSETQ. CDR3 length: 11 residues. The V end was cut by 4 bases, the J end by 7 bases, with 8 bases between. The CDR3 DNA is TGCGCCAGCAGCCTCGAGGGGACCCAGTACTTC. Residues: CASSLEGTQYF.

The chain carries TRBV6-4 and TRBJ1-5; D ambiguous. V was shortened by 2 bases and J by 0 bases, with 5 bases between the two germline ends. CDR3 length: 14 amino acids. Germline assignment: CDR1 MRHNA and CDR2 SNTAGT. CDR3 amino acids: CASSDVVSNQPQHF. Written as DNA, the CDR3 is TGTGCCAGCAGTGACGTGGTTAGCAATCAGCCCCAGCATTTT.

This clone was seen once. V is TRBV19 and J is TRBJ2-2; TRBD2 aligns across 7 bases. The CDR3 loop spans 13 amino acids. With V trimmed by 4 bases and J by 9 bases, 5 bases remained unmatched. Germline V lookup: CDR1 LNHDA, CDR2 SQIVND (reference sequence). CDR3 residues: CASSTRLAWELFF. CDR3 nucleotide sequence: TGTGCCAGTAGTACCCGACTAGCCTGGGAGCTGTTTTTT.

In its sample, this clone was seen a few times. The V call is TRBV9, the J call TRBJ2-7; TRBD1 matches at 8 bases. The CDR3 totals 15 residues. After removal of 4 bases from V and 2 bases from J, the junction contained 8 bases not matched to a gene. Germline CDR1 and CDR2: SGDLS and YYNGEE. DNA of the CDR3: TGTGCCAGCAGCCCTAGGGGGACAGGCCCCTACGAGCAGTACTTC. It codes for CASSPRGTGPYEQYF.

The V and J genes are TRBV11-2 and TRBJ1-2; no reliable D call. Germline V lookup: CDR1 SGHAT, CDR2 FQNNGV. V was cut by 3 bases and J by 0 bases, with 14 bases left in between. The CDR3 covers 16 residues. The CDR3 bases are TGTGCCAGCAGCTTGATACGACGAGGACCTAACTATGGCTACACCTTC. Residues: CASSLIRRGPNYGYTF.

The chain joins TRBV19 to TRBJ2-1, with D perhaps matching TRBD1 (5 bases). This CDR3 has 13 residues. The germline CDR1 and CDR2 sequences are LNHDA and SQIVND (reference sequence). Trimming took off 5 bases at V and 4 bases at J, with 9 bases between the two ends. The CDR3 loop is CASSPRVYNEQFF. CDR3 sequence (DNA): TGTGCCAGTAGTCCCAGGGTATACAATGAGCAGTTCTTC. Complete variable domain (other parts from reference TRBV19 and TRBJ2-1): DGGITQSPKYLFRKEGQNVTLSCEQNLNHDAMYWYRQDPGQGLRLIYYSQIVNDFQKGDIAEGYSVSREKKESFPLTVTSAQKNPTAFYLCASSPRVYNEQFFGPGTRLTVL.

This chain links TRBV27 with TRBJ2-5; the match to TRBD1 covers 8 bases. Germline CDR1 reads MNHEY; CDR2 reads SMNVEV (reference sequence). The CDR3 length is 15 residues. The junction had 8 bases not matched to a gene; V was cut back by 4 bases and J by 4 bases. The CDR3 sequence is CASSSSGGWRETQYF. The DNA of the CDR3 is TGTGCCAGCAGTTCTTCAGGGGGCTGGAGAGAGACCCAGTACTTC.

The V call is TRBV19, the J call TRBJ2-5, with a weak D call TRBD2 (5 bases). The better agreement between TRBJ2-7 and the DNA end casts doubt on the J call. Per germline, CDR1 LNHDA and CDR2 SQIVND (reference sequence). The CDR3 is made up of 13 amino acids. The CDR3 DNA reads TGTGCCAGTAGTTTGGAGGTTTCCTACGAGCAGTACTTC. The encoded protein is CASSLEVSYEQYF.

This chain connects TRBV5-6 to TRBJ2-3, with D possibly TRBD2 on 6 matching bases. Germline V CDR1 and CDR2: SGHDT, YYEEEE. The V and J ends lost 3 bases and 0 bases respectively, with 11 bases between them. The CDR3 spans 15 residues. The chain's CDR3 is CASSWGLISTDTQYF. The CDR3 nucleotides are TGTGCCAGCAGCTGGGGACTGATTAGCACAGATACGCAGTATTTT. Full variable domain (remainder filled in from reference TRBV5-6 and TRBJ2-3): DAGVTQSPTHLIKTRGQQVTLRCSPKSGHDTVSWYQQALGQGPQFIFQYYEEEERQRGNFPDRFSGHQFPNYSSELNVNALLLGDSALYLCASSWGLISTDTQYFGPGTRLTVL.

The chain has TRBV5-4 and TRBJ1-4; D is possibly TRBD1 (5 bases). The CDR3 consists of 16 residues. Germline loops: CDR1 SGHNT, CDR2 YYREEE (reference sequence). Trimming cost V 0 bases and J 3 bases, with 12 bases left between them. The CDR3 spells CASSLDGVRANEKLFF. The CDR3 nucleotides are TGTGCCAGCAGCTTGGATGGGGTCAGGGCTAATGAAAAACTGTTTTTT.

This chain uses TRBV11-2 with TRBJ1-1, with a weak D call TRBD1 (6 bases). V was pared by 0 bases and J by 4 bases, with 21 bases between. The CDR3 totals 18 residues. Germline lookup yields CDR1 SGHAT and CDR2 FQNNGV. The CDR3 spells CASSLDRAGEKSSTEAFF. The CDR3 region has the DNA TGTGCCAGCAGCTTAGATCGGGCAGGGGAGAAAAGCAGCACTGAAGCTTTCTTT.

Note on this clone: Distinct nucleotide sequences in the sample also encode this CDR3. The chain recombines TRBV6-5 with TRBJ1-1, with 7 bases identical to TRBD1. CDR3 length equals 14 residues. J gave up 2 bases and V 5 bases, and 5 bases lay outside the gene matches. Germline V gene sequence: CDR1 MNHEY, CDR2 SVGAGI. DNA of the CDR3: TGTGCCAGCAGTCCGGGACAGCTTAACACTGAAGCTTTCTTT. This sequence encodes CASSPGQLNTEAFF.

The chain is built from TRBV5-6 and TRBJ2-5, with 11 bases aligning to TRBD2. Per germline, CDR1 SGHDT and CDR2 YYEEEE. Trimming removed 0 bases from V and 5 bases from J; junction bases left unmatched: 9. This CDR3 contains 17 residues. This CDR3 is CASSLGLLAGVEETQYF. CDR3 DNA: TGTGCCAGCAGCTTGGGCCTACTAGCGGGAGTGGAGGAGACCCAGTACTTC. Full variable domain (remainder filled in from reference TRBV5-6 and TRBJ2-5): DAGVTQSPTHLIKTRGQQVTLRCSPKSGHDTVSWYQQALGQGPQFIFQYYEEEERQRGNFPDRFSGHQFPNYSSELNVNALLLGDSALYLCASSLGLLAGVEETQYFGPGTRLLVL.

This chain connects TRBV11-2 to TRBJ2-2; D possibly corresponds to TRBD2 (6 bases). CDR1 is SGHAT, CDR2 FQNNGV, per germline. The ends were cut back, 5 bases at V and 0 bases at J, with 16 bases in the middle. The CDR3 covers 17 residues. The CDR3 loop is CASSSPGLISNTGELFF. The CDR3 DNA follows: TGTGCCAGCAGCAGCCCGGGACTCATCTCGAACACCGGGGAGCTGTTTTTT. Full variable domain (outside the CDR3, taken from reference TRBV11-2 and TRBJ2-2): EAGVAQSPRYKIIEKRQSVAFWCNPISGHATLYWYQQILGQGPKLLIQFQNNGVVDDSQLPKDRFSAERLKGVDSTLKIQPAKLEDSAVYLCASSSPGLISNTGELFFGEGSRLTVL.

The chain uses TRBV5-6 and TRBJ2-2; maybe TRBD2 (5 bases). The length of the CDR3 is 17 residues. Trimming stripped 1 base from V and 4 bases from J, with 17 bases between. Looked up from germline, CDR1 is SGHDT and CDR2 is YYEEEE. The CDR3 region has the DNA TGTGCCAGCAGCTTGTTTTTAACTAGATATAGCACCGGGGAGCTGTTTTTT. Translation: CASSLFLTRYSTGELFF.

This clone was picked up a small number of times. The rearrangement uses TRBV7-9 and TRBJ2-7; TRBD1 aligns across 8 bases. This CDR3 has 16 residues. V trimming: 3 bases; J trimming: 2 bases; junction bases outside the gene matches: 9. Germline V gives CDR1 SEHNR, CDR2 FQNEAQ (reference sequence). As DNA, the CDR3 is TGTGCCAGCAGCTTGGTTTTAACAGGGGGAACCTACGAGCAGTACTTC. It is translated as CASSLVLTGGTYEQYF.

V and J are TRBV7-9 and TRBJ1-2, with D perhaps matching TRBD1 (6 bases). CDR1 is SEHNR, CDR2 FQNEAQ, per germline (reference sequence). Deletions cut 10 bases from V and 5 bases from J, with 17 bases between. The CDR3 consists of 13 residues. Here the CDR3 reads CATYRPGEYGYTF. DNA of the CDR3: TGTGCCACCTACAGGCCAGGGGAGTATGGCTACACCTTC.

The genes are TRBV5-1 and TRBJ2-1; 7 bases align to TRBD2. The CDR3 length is 15 residues. V dropped 0 bases and J dropped 5; count of bases not matched to a gene: 5. In germline, CDR1 is SGHRS, CDR2 YFSETQ. This CDR3 reads CASSLAPGGHNEQFF. The CDR3 region has the DNA TGCGCCAGCAGCTTGGCCCCGGGAGGCCACAATGAGCAGTTCTTC.

This sequence joins TRBV2 and TRBJ2-7; the D gene could be TRBD1 or TRBD2 (5 bases each). The V end was cut by 8 bases, the J end by 3 bases, with 26 bases between. Germline-derived CDR1 and CDR2 are SNHLY and FYNNEI. The CDR3 has 17 residues. CDR3 residues: CASCDEASGPVGYEQYF. As DNA, the CDR3 is TGTGCCAGCTGCGACGAAGCGTCGGGACCGGTGGGCTACGAGCAGTACTTC.